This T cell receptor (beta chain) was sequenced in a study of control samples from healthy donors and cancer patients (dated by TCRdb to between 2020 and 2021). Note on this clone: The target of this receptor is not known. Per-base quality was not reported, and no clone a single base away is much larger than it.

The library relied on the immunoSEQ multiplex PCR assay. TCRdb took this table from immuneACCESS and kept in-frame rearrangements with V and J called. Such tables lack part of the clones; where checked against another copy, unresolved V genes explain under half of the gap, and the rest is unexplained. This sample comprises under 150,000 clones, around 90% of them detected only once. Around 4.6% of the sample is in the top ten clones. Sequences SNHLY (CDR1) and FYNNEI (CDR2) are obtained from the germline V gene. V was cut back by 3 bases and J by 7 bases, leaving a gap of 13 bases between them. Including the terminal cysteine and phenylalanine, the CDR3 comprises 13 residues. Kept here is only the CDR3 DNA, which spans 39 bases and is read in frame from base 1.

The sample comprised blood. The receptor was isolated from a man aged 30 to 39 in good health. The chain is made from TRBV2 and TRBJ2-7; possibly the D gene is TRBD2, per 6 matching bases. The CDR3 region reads CASSDPQGLEQYF. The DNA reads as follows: TGTGCCAGCAGTGATCCGCAGGGACTTGAGCAGTACTTC.